These 31 T cell receptor beta chains were sequenced from one sample in a study of Graves' ophthalmopathy and Graves' hyperthyroidism. The authors amplified TCR beta CDR3 regions, and they did so from RNA transcripts for repertoire sequencing. Amplification began with first-round RT-PCR using HTBI primers, then second-round multiplex PCR was performed. Each CDR3 protein is one row after TCRdb ran MiXCR on the multiplex PCR reads. The sample records about 550,000 distinct CDR3 sequences, 35% to 40% being singletons. The sample comprised peripheral blood or thyroid tissue (not recorded which). These receptors were collected from an adult man with Graves' hyperthyroidism.

The sample holds many counts of this clonotype. The chain is built from TRBV20-1 and TRBJ2-5; TRBD1 is a possible D gene (5 bases). Germline V gene sequence: CDR1 DFQATT, CDR2 SNEGSKA (reference sequence). The CDR3 loop spans 14 amino acids. Trimming stripped 7 bases from V and 5 bases from J, with 20 bases between. The CDR3 protein is CSVNGPSRDETQYF. CDR3 sequence (DNA): TGCAGTGTCAACGGGCCCAGCAGGGATGAGACCCAGTACTTC.

This clonotype was detected a few times. The rearrangement uses TRBV30 and TRBJ1-3; 9 positions match TRBD1. J gave up 9 bases and V 4 bases, and 7 bases lay outside the gene matches. Germline V gene data show CDR1 as GTSNPN and CDR2 as SVGIG (reference sequence). This CDR3 region has 13 residues. The CDR3 spells CAWNEGQGVTIYF. CDR3 coding DNA: TGTGCCTGGAACGAGGGACAGGGAGTCACCATATATTTT. Variable domain in full (rest from reference TRBV30 and TRBJ1-3): SQTIHQWPATLVQPVGSPLSLECTVEGTSNPNLYWYRQAAGRGLQLLFYSVGIGQISSEVPQNLSASRPQDRQFILSSKKLLLSDSGFYLCAWNEGQGVTIYFGEGSWLTVV.

In regard to this clonotype: One junction end disagrees with the germline gene, perhaps due to a read error. The chain has TRBV29-1 and TRBJ1-1; possible D gene TRBD1, 5 bases. Germline-derived CDR1 and CDR2 are SQVTM and ANQGSEA. This CDR3 comprises 14 residues. CDR3 coding DNA: TGCAGCACTCCCGGGACTAGCGTAAACAATGAAGCTTTCTTT. It translates to CSTPGTSVNNEAFF.

This clonotype was detected many times. The genes are TRBV5-1 and TRBJ1-5; 7 nucleotides line up with TRBD1. CDR1 and CDR2 (germline): SGHRS, YFSETQ. Trimming took 2 bases from V and 2 from J; bases not matched to a gene: 4. The CDR3 spans 15 residues. The CDR3 nucleotides are TGCGCCAGCAGCTTTGATACAGGGGGCAATCAGCCCCAGCATTTT. Protein: CASSFDTGGNQPQHF. Filled out from reference TRBV5-1 and TRBJ1-5, the complete variable domain reads KAGVTQTPRYLIKTRGQQVTLSCSPISGHRSVSWYQQTPGQGLQFLFEYFSETQRNKGNFPGRFSGRQFSNSRSEMNVSTLELGDSALYLCASSFDTGGNQPQHFGDGTRLSIL.

In this sample, this clonotype turned up a few times. The chain recombines TRBV4-2 with TRBJ2-3, with 8 bases fitting TRBD1. The CDR3 is 15 residues long. The junction had 6 bases not matched to a gene; V was cut back by 4 bases and J by 3 bases. Germline V gives CDR1 LGHNA, CDR2 YNFKEQ. The CDR3 loop reads CASSRTGSNTDTQYF. CDR3 DNA sequence: TGTGCCAGCAGCCGGACAGGGTCAAATACAGATACGCAGTATTTT.

This clonotype was seen a single time. CDR3 loop: CATSGQGFHQPQYF. The CDR3 DNA reads as TGTGCCACCAGTGGGCAGGGGTTTCATCAGCCCCAGTACTTC. The V and J genes are TRBV24-1 and TRBJ2-5, with a possible D match to TRBD1 (6 bases). CDR3 length: 14 residues. Trimming cost V 5 bases and J 9 bases, with 18 bases left between them. The germline gives CDR1 KGHDR, CDR2 SFDVKD.

This clonotype appeared many times. The rearrangement joins TRBV19 to TRBJ1-5; D is ambiguous. CDR3 length: 13 residues. Germline V lookup: CDR1 LNHDA, CDR2 SQIVND (reference sequence). V shed 7 bases and J shed 7 bases, with 14 bases lying between them. The CDR3 protein is CASTVAGAQPQHF. The CDR3 region has the DNA TGTGCCAGTACCGTGGCGGGCGCGCAGCCCCAGCATTTT. Variable domain in full (rest from reference TRBV19 and TRBJ1-5): DGGITQSPKYLFRKEGQNVTLSCEQNLNHDAMYWYRQDPGQGLRLIYYSQIVNDFQKGDIAEGYSVSREKKESFPLTVTSAQKNPTAFYLCASTVAGAQPQHFGDGTRLSIL.

In this sample, this clonotype turned up a few times. The chain couples TRBV7-2 to TRBJ1-2; D possibly corresponds to TRBD1 (6 bases). Trimming removed 5 bases at V and 8 bases at J, with 33 bases between. The CDR3 totals 19 residues. The germline V gene encodes CDR1 SGHTA and CDR2 FQGNSA. CDR3: CASSLDRLRGSSAKEGYTF. The CDR3 bases are TGTGCCAGCAGCCTTGACAGGCTTCGAGGGTCATCGGCAAAGGAGGGCTACACCTTC.

This rearrangement joins TRBV5-1 to TRBJ2-5, with 7 bases fitting TRBD1. Trimming at V came to 3 bases and at J to 1 base, leaving 6 bases not matched to a gene. The V gene's germline CDR1 is SGHRS and CDR2 YFSETQ. This CDR3 is built from 15 residues. CDR3 region: CASSSTGAPQETQYF. The CDR3 DNA reads TGCGCCAGCAGCTCCACAGGGGCCCCCCAAGAGACCCAGTACTTC.

Regarding this clonotype: A read error is possible here, since a much larger clone lies one base away. J is TRBJ2-5 and V is TRBV5-1; D is unclear. Per the germline V gene, CDR1 is SGHRS and CDR2 is YFSETQ. The CDR3 is made up of 16 amino acids. V lost 1 base and J 2 bases, leaving 15 bases between the germline ends. CDR3 region: CASSLCVEQRQETQYF. CDR3 bases: TGCGCCAGCAGCTTGTGTGTAGAGCAGCGACAAGAGACCCAGTACTTC.

The sample holds many counts of this clonotype. The chain has TRBV11-2 and TRBJ1-6, with D unresolved. V gave up 5 bases and J gave up 5 bases, with 7 bases separating them. Germline values: CDR1 SGHAT, CDR2 FQNNGV. This CDR3 contains 13 residues. The CDR3, as DNA: TGTGCCAGCAGCCTAAATAATAATTCACCCCTCCACTTT. Translation gives CASSLNNNSPLHF.

Worth noting for this clonotype: It is likely a read error, because the conserved phenylalanine at the end of the CDR3 is missing. The chain is built from TRBV19 and TRBJ2-5, with 7 bases aligning to TRBD2. Losses at the gene ends were 5 bases for V and 5 bases for J; bases not matched to a gene: 14. Germline CDR1 is LNHDA and CDR2 is SQIVND (reference sequence). The length of the CDR3 is 16 residues. The CDR3 DNA is TGTGCCAGTAGTCCCCTAGGAGGGAGGGCCGGCGAGACCCAGTACTCC. Protein sequence: CASSPLGGRAGETQYS.

Details on this clonotype: This may be a read error: a much more frequent sequence differs by one nucleotide. The V gene is TRBV6-5, the J gene TRBJ1-1; 8 positions agree with TRBD1. The CDR3 contains 14 residues. CDR1 is MNHEY and CDR2 is SVGAGI in the germline V gene. CDR3: CASSGQGGKTGAFF. CDR3 bases: TGTGCCAGCAGCGGACAGGGAGGGAAGACTGGAGCTTTCTTT.

This chain connects TRBV20-1 to TRBJ2-2, with D uncertain. Trimming took 0 bases from V and 8 from J, leaving 10 bases between them. The CDR3 has 13 residues. Per the germline V gene, CDR1 is DFQATT and CDR2 is SNEGSKA (reference sequence). As DNA, the CDR3 is TGCAGTGCTAGAGACTTGGAGACAGGGGAGCTGTTTTTT. Amino acids: CSARDLETGELFF.

At least ten counts were recorded for this clonotype. The genes are TRBV7-8 and TRBJ2-5; D may be TRBD1 (6 bases). In germline, CDR1 is SGHVS, CDR2 FQNEAQ. Trimming removed 0 bases from V and 5 bases from J, with 13 bases in between. The CDR3 extends over 15 amino acids. CDR3 coding DNA: TGTGCCAGCAGCTTAGCCAGGGGCGATGGTGAGACCCAGTACTTC. Encoded protein: CASSLARGDGETQYF. Variable domain in full (rest from reference TRBV7-8 and TRBJ2-5): GAGVSQSPRYKVAKRGQDVALRCDPISGHVSLFWYQQALGQGPEFLTYFQNEAQLDKSGLPSDRFFAERPEGSVSTLKIQRTQQEDSAVYLCASSLARGDGETQYFGPGTRLLVL.

The rearrangement uses TRBV15 and TRBJ2-2; TRBD1 matches at 7 bases. Germline-derived CDR1 and CDR2 are LNHNV and YYDKDF (reference sequence). The CDR3 runs to 15 residues. V gave up 5 bases and J gave up 5 bases; unmatched junction bases: 8. The CDR3 here is CATSRTTGRTGELFF. CDR3 in DNA: TGTGCCACCAGCCGAACGACAGGGCGAACCGGGGAGCTGTTTTTT.

CDR3 protein: CASSLRGSTDTQYF. In DNA form, the CDR3 reads TGTGCCAGCAGCTTAAGGGGGAGCACAGATACGCAGTATTTT. The chain joins TRBV7-2 to TRBJ2-3, with a tentative D call TRBD1 (6 bases). The CDR3 spans 14 residues. Trimming stripped 2 bases from V and 0 bases from J, with 6 bases between. CDR1 is SGHTA and CDR2 is FQGNSA in the germline V gene. The full variable domain, completed using reference TRBV7-2 and TRBJ2-3, is GAGVSQSPSNKVTEKGKDVELRCDPISGHTALYWYRQSLGQGLEFLIYFQGNSAPDKSGLPSDRFSAERTGGSVSTLTIQRTQQEDSAVYLCASSLRGSTDTQYFGPGTRLTVL.

This clonotype showed up many times. V gene TRBV11-2 combines with J gene TRBJ2-7; 7 bases are shared with TRBD2. The CDR3 runs to 13 residues. Germline-derived CDR1 and CDR2 are SGHAT and FQNNGV. Trimming cost V 0 bases and J 5 bases; bases outside gene matches: 1. The CDR3 nucleotides read TGTGCCAGCAGCTTAGATGCGGGGGACGAGCAGTACTTC. It codes for CASSLDAGDEQYF.

This clonotype was detected only a few times. V usage is TRBV25-1 and J usage is TRBJ2-5; 8 bases agree with TRBD2. With V trimmed by 6 bases and J by 4 bases, 13 bases remained unmatched. CDR3 length: 16 residues. Germline assignment: CDR1 MGHDK and CDR2 SYGVNS. CDR3 loop: CASRPLYGGAGETQYF. The CDR3, as DNA: TGTGCCAGCAGACCTCTTTACGGGGGGGCCGGAGAGACCCAGTACTTC.

This clonotype was seen repeatedly, ten times or more. The chain joins TRBV6-6 to TRBJ1-6; weak D call: TRBD1 (6 bases). Trimming left V 2 bases short and J 7 bases short, with 18 bases between. This CDR3 contains 17 residues. Germline loops: CDR1 MNHNY, CDR2 SVGAGI (reference sequence). As DNA, the CDR3 is TGTGCCAGCAGTTACGAAGGGGGGCAAAATTGGAATTCACCCCTCCACTTT. Translating gives CASSYEGGQNWNSPLHF.

The rearrangement joins TRBV28 to TRBJ1-2, with D possibly TRBD1 on 6 matching bases. V was cut by 6 bases and J by 7 bases, with 15 bases left in between. The CDR3 loop spans 13 amino acids. Germline assignment: CDR1 MDHEN and CDR2 SYDVKM. CDR3 sequence: CASSLQGMAGYTF. The DNA for the CDR3 is TGTGCCAGCAGCCTACAGGGAATGGCTGGCTACACCTTC.

This clonotype has at least ten counts. The CDR3 DNA reads as TGTGCCAGCAGCTTAGGCGACAGATTAAACACTGAAGCTTTCTTT. Translated, it gives CASSLGDRLNTEAFF. The chain recombines TRBV7-9 with TRBJ1-1; TRBD1 might be the D (5 bases). The length of the CDR3 is 15 residues. CDR1 SEHNR and CDR2 FQNEAQ come from the germline V gene (reference sequence). V gave up 1 base and J gave up 2 bases, with 11 bases separating them.

This clonotype was detected many times. The chain is built from TRBV19 and TRBJ2-5; TRBD1 or TRBD2 may be the D gene (5 bases each). The V and J ends lost 8 bases and 5 bases respectively, with 18 bases between them. The CDR3 contains 14 residues. The V gene's germline CDR1 is LNHDA and CDR2 SQIVND (reference sequence). The CDR3 nucleotides read TGTGCCAGTCGACCAGTGGGAGCAGGGGAGACCCAGTACTTC. Translated, it gives CASRPVGAGETQYF. The full variable domain, rest sourced from reference TRBV19 and TRBJ2-5, is DGGITQSPKYLFRKEGQNVTLSCEQNLNHDAMYWYRQDPGQGLRLIYYSQIVNDFQKGDIAEGYSVSREKKESFPLTVTSAQKNPTAFYLCASRPVGAGETQYFGPGTRLLVL.

This clonotype was picked up many times. V is TRBV20-1 and J is TRBJ2-6; a possible D gene is TRBD2 (7 bases). The germline gives CDR1 DFQATT, CDR2 SNEGSKA (reference sequence). With 2 bases removed from V and 0 bases from J, the gap between germline ends came to 17 bases. This CDR3 spans 18 amino acids. The DNA of the CDR3 is TGCAGTGCTAGAATGAGGGGGGGGAAGTCCTCTGGGGCCAACGTCCTGACTTTC. As protein: CSARMRGGKSSGANVLTF.

V usage is TRBV12-3 or TRBV12-4 and J usage is TRBJ1-2; D unclear. V shed 10 bases and J shed 3 bases, with 9 bases lying between them. The CDR3 totals 11 residues. Here the CDR3 reads CAMRVDYGYTF. The CDR3 region has the DNA TGTGCCATGAGGGTCGACTATGGCTACACCTTC.

This clonotype was counted ten times or more. The chain joins TRBV11-2 to TRBJ2-7; a weak D match, TRBD1 (6 bases). Trimming stripped 6 bases from V and 4 bases from J, with 10 bases between. Germline lookup yields CDR1 SGHAT and CDR2 FQNNGV. The CDR3 sequence is 12 residues long. The CDR3 loop reads CASSHRVYEQYF. CDR3 bases: TGTGCCAGCAGTCACAGGGTATACGAGCAGTACTTC.

This clonotype was counted at least ten times. The chain joins TRBV11-2 to TRBJ2-7, with 13 bases that match TRBD2. The CDR3 loop spans 16 amino acids. CDR1 is SGHAT and CDR2 is FQNNGV in the germline V gene. With 5 bases clipped from V and 4 bases from J, the junction kept 8 bases outside the gene matches. For the CDR3, the DNA is TGTGCCAGCAGCCCGCACACACTAGCGGGAGGGTACGAGCAGTACTTC. This translates into CASSPHTLAGGYEQYF.

This clonotype was found many times. The rearrangement uses TRBV3-1 and TRBJ1-5; tentative D call: TRBD1 (5 bases). The germline V and J ends were trimmed by 4 bases and 3 bases, with 10 bases remaining between them. Germline values: CDR1 LGHDT, CDR2 YNNKEL (reference sequence). The CDR3 totals 14 residues. DNA of the CDR3: TGTGCCAGCAGCCCGGGACCGAACAATCAGCCCCAGCATTTT. Translation: CASSPGPNNQPQHF.

J is TRBJ1-1 and V is TRBV19, with D possibly TRBD1 on 5 matching bases. This CDR3 comprises 17 residues. Germline CDR1 reads LNHDA; CDR2 reads SQIVND (reference sequence). V gave up 5 bases and J gave up 5 bases, with 24 bases separating them. As DNA, the CDR3 is TGTGCCAGTAGTCACCGGACCCGGGGGATGATGGGGACTGAAGCTTTCTTT. Amino acids: CASSHRTRGMMGTEAFF.

This clonotype was found a few times. The V gene is TRBV9, the J gene TRBJ2-2; unclear D gene. Germline-derived CDR1 and CDR2 are SGDLS and YYNGEE. This CDR3 contains 16 residues. V was shortened by 4 bases and J by 6 bases, with 19 bases between the two germline ends. The DNA of the CDR3 is TGTGCCAGCAGCCGCTATACTCAAACGGAAGCCGGGGAGCTGTTTTTT. It translates to CASSRYTQTEAGELFF. Variable domain in full (rest from reference TRBV9 and TRBJ2-2): DSGVTQTPKHLITATGQRVTLRCSPRSGDLSVYWYQQSLDQGLQFLIQYYNGEERAKGNILERFSAQQFPDLHSELNLSSLELGDSALYFCASSRYTQTEAGELFFGEGSRLTVL.

To note about this clonotype: Compared with germline, one end of the junction differs, possibly owing to a read error. The V and J genes are TRBV6-2 or TRBV6-3 and TRBJ2-5; D perhaps matches TRBD2 (5 bases). This CDR3 comprises 15 residues. Germline assignment: CDR1 MNHEY and CDR2 SVGEGT. The CDR3 loop is CASSYLRTEAETRYF. CDR3 DNA sequence: TGTGCCAGCAGTTACCTGAGGACGGAAGCGGAGACCCGGTACTTC.